Following are 20 T cell receptor beta chains from one sample sequenced in a study of cytomegalovirus exposure and HLA in healthy donors (dated by TCRdb to between 2016 and 2019). Libraries were built with the immunoSEQ multiplex PCR assay. The multiplex PCR relied on a mix of 60 forward primers for TCR Vbeta segments and 13 reverse primers for TCR Jbeta segments. This immuneACCESS table, as held by TCRdb, lists in-frame sequences with V and J called but not all clones. Of the missing ones, under half trace to an unresolved V gene in checked studies; the others have no known cause. For this sample the table gives 150,000 to 200,000 clones, of which about four fifths were detected only once. The biggest ten clones account for under 2% of the sample. The specimen was PBMCs. The source of these receptors is a young woman in good health and CMV-seronegative.

The gene calls are TRBV30 and TRBJ1-4; 10 bases fit TRBD1. CDR3 length: 17 amino acids. V gave up 0 bases and J gave up 8 bases; unmatched junction bases: 12. Looked up from germline, CDR1 is GTSNPN and CDR2 is SVGIG (reference sequence). The CDR3 loop reads CAWSVGTGATPREKLFF. CDR3 nucleotide sequence: TGTGCCTGGAGTGTAGGGACAGGGGCTACCCCTCGGGAAAAACTGTTTTTT. Looking up the rest from reference TRBV30 and TRBJ1-4 gives the full variable domain: SQTIHQWPATLVQPVGSPLSLECTVEGTSNPNLYWYRQAAGRGLQLLFYSVGIGQISSEVPQNLSASRPQDRQFILSSKKLLLSDSGFYLCAWSVGTGATPREKLFFGSGTQLSVL.

The chain joins TRBV27 to TRBJ2-1, with 7 nucleotides matching TRBD1. Germline V gives CDR1 MNHEY, CDR2 SMNVEV (reference sequence). The CDR3 is 14 amino acids. V shed 6 bases, J shed 1 base, and the junction held 3 bases outside the gene matches. Written as DNA, the CDR3 is TGTGCCAGCAGGCAGGGACAGTCCTACAATGAGCAGTTCTTC. The encoded protein is CASRQGQSYNEQFF.

A remark on this clone: This specimen includes other DNA sequences encoding the same CDR3. The rearrangement joins TRBV7-2 to TRBJ1-5, with 7 bases that match TRBD1. V trimming: 5 bases; J trimming: 4 bases; junction bases outside the gene matches: 2. This CDR3 is built from 13 residues. The germline V gene encodes CDR1 SGHTA and CDR2 FQGNSA. The DNA for the CDR3 is TGTGCCAGCAGCCGGGACAGAAATCAGCCCCAGCATTTT. It specifies CASSRDRNQPQHF.

The V call is TRBV15, the J call TRBJ2-7; D remains unclear. CDR1 LNHNV and CDR2 YYDKDF come from the germline V gene (reference sequence). This CDR3 is built from 11 residues. The V end was cut by 3 bases, the J end by 3 bases, with 3 bases between. The CDR3 DNA reads TGTGCCACCAGCAGTAACTACGAGCAGTACTTC. Residues: CATSSNYEQYF.

This sequence joins TRBV30 and TRBJ1-5; a possible D gene is TRBD1 (5 bases). Per germline, CDR1 GTSNPN and CDR2 SVGIG (reference sequence). There are 13 residues in the CDR3. Trimming left V 4 bases short and J 0 bases short, with 7 bases between. CDR3 amino acids: CAWKGNSNQPQHF. CDR3 coding DNA: TGTGCCTGGAAGGGGAATAGCAATCAGCCCCAGCATTTT.

The chain uses TRBV27 and TRBJ1-2; 7 nucleotides line up with TRBD1. The CDR3 runs to 16 residues. Germline CDR1 reads MNHEY; CDR2 reads SMNVEV (reference sequence). The ends lost 5 bases at V and 3 bases at J; junction bases unmatched: 12. CDR3 sequence reads: CASSPRTGPGHYGYTF. The CDR3 DNA reads as TGTGCCAGCAGTCCGAGGACAGGCCCTGGTCACTATGGCTACACCTTC.

The chain is built from TRBV11-3 and TRBJ1-2, with no clear D. The CDR3 length is 14 residues. The germline V gene encodes CDR1 SGHNT and CDR2 YENEEA. Trimming left V 0 bases short and J 7 bases short, with 12 bases between. DNA of the CDR3: TGTGCCAGCAGCTTAGATCGGGGAGGCGGTGGCTACACCTTC. It is translated as CASSLDRGGGGYTF.

The table lists this clone with a count of one. The chain employs TRBV5-6 and TRBJ2-7; no definite D call. Germline CDR1 reads SGHDT; CDR2 reads YYEEEE. This CDR3 region has 13 residues. Trimming took off 4 bases at V and 0 bases at J, with 8 bases between the two ends. CDR3 DNA: TGTGCCAGCAGCCTTAGCAGCTCCTACGAGCAGTACTTC. It codes for CASSLSSSYEQYF.

This sequence joins TRBV6-1 and TRBJ2-7, with 8 bases aligning to TRBD2. V dropped 5 bases and J dropped 6; count of bases not matched to a gene: 9. The CDR3 spans 14 residues. CDR1 is MNHNS and CDR2 is SASEGT in the germline V gene. Here the CDR3 DNA reads TGTGCCAGCAGTTCCTTAGCGGGGCCGGGCGAGCAGTACTTC. Its protein is CASSSLAGPGEQYF.

Details on this clone: Other DNA sequences of this sample code for an identical CDR3. V and J are TRBV19 and TRBJ2-7, with D perhaps matching TRBD2 (6 bases). The germline gives CDR1 LNHDA, CDR2 SQIVND (reference sequence). V dropped 7 bases and J dropped 6 bases, with 7 bases sitting between them. The CDR3 is made up of 10 amino acids. CDR3 loop: CASTEGEQYF. The CDR3 nucleotides read TGTGCCAGTACGGAGGGCGAGCAGTACTTC.

This clone has more than one count but fewer than ten. The chain is built from TRBV10-1 and TRBJ2-7; maybe TRBD2 (6 bases). V dropped 1 base and J dropped 4 bases, with 17 bases sitting between them. The CDR3 sequence is 16 residues long. Germline CDR1 reads WNHNN; CDR2 reads SYGVQD (reference sequence). The CDR3 sequence is CASSELAAGPLYEQYF. The CDR3 DNA follows: TGCGCCAGCAGTGAGTTAGCCGCGGGACCTCTTTACGAGCAGTACTTC.

This chain links TRBV5-1 with TRBJ2-1, with D perhaps TRBD2 (7 bases). The CDR3 covers 13 residues. Trimming pared 4 bases from V and 6 bases from J, leaving 11 bases between. The germline V gene has CDR1 SGHRS and CDR2 YFSETQ. CDR3: CASSGGATNEQFF. CDR3 nucleotides: TGCGCCAGCAGCGGGGGGGCCACCAATGAGCAGTTCTTC. Complete variable domain (other parts from reference TRBV5-1 and TRBJ2-1): KAGVTQTPRYLIKTRGQQVTLSCSPISGHRSVSWYQQTPGQGLQFLFEYFSETQRNKGNFPGRFSGRQFSNSRSEMNVSTLELGDSALYLCASSGGATNEQFFGPGTRLTVL.

The chain couples TRBV6-5 to TRBJ1-4, with D unresolved. CDR3 size: 15 residues. V lost 2 bases to trimming and J lost 8 bases, with 15 bases between them. CDR1 and CDR2 (germline): MNHEY, SVGAGI. Here the CDR3 reads CASSYAGNGGEKLFF. For the CDR3, the DNA is TGTGCCAGCAGTTACGCCGGTAATGGCGGAGAAAAACTGTTTTTT.

This clone was counted between two and nine times. This chain connects TRBV7-3 to TRBJ1-2; D might be TRBD1 (6 bases). The CDR3 is made up of 15 amino acids. V shed 1 base and J shed 2 bases, with 11 bases lying between them. Germline loops: CDR1 SGHTA, CDR2 FQGTGA. The CDR3, as DNA: TGTGCCAGCAGCTTAATGTGGGGGCCCAACTATGGCTACACCTTC. It specifies CASSLMWGPNYGYTF.

This chain joins TRBV5-4 and TRBJ2-5; 9 nucleotides agree with TRBD2. The CDR3 covers 16 residues. V shed 3 bases and J 5 bases; nucleotides not matched to a gene: 11. CDR1 is SGHNT and CDR2 is YYREEE in the germline V gene (reference sequence). In DNA form, the CDR3 reads TGTGCCAGCAGCTGGGCTACCCAGCGGGGGGTGGAGACCCAGTACTTC. Its translation: CASSWATQRGVETQYF.

This clone was seen a few times. J is TRBJ2-5 and V is TRBV6-5; TRBD1 agrees at 7 bases. Germline CDR1 is MNHEY and CDR2 is SVGAGI. There are 16 residues in the CDR3. J lost 1 base, V lost 4 bases, and 9 bases had no gene match. CDR3 sequence: CASSFVLGDSQETQYF. DNA for the CDR3: TGTGCCAGCAGTTTCGTACTGGGGGACAGCCAAGAGACCCAGTACTTC.

A remark on this clone: This specimen includes other DNA sequences encoding the same CDR3. The chain couples TRBV5-6 to TRBJ1-1; D remains unclear. In germline, CDR1 is SGHDT, CDR2 YYEEEE. Trimming took 0 bases from V and 0 from J, leaving 3 bases between them. The CDR3 loop spans 13 amino acids. The CDR3 spells CASSLAVNTEAFF. The CDR3 nucleotides are TGTGCCAGCAGCTTGGCAGTGAACACTGAAGCTTTCTTT.

The chain employs TRBV19 and TRBJ2-1; 9 positions match TRBD2. Germline CDR1 is LNHDA and CDR2 is SQIVND (reference sequence). V dropped 10 bases and J dropped 6; count of bases not matched to a gene: 4. The CDR3 loop spans 12 amino acids. This CDR3 is CATQRGVNEQFF. Here the CDR3 DNA reads TGTGCCACCCAGCGGGGGGTCAATGAGCAGTTCTTC.

The chain joins TRBV18 to TRBJ1-1; possibly TRBD1 for D (6 bases). The CDR3 is 15 residues long. The germline V and J ends were trimmed by 6 bases and 1 base, with 15 bases remaining between them. CDR1 KGHSH and CDR2 LQKENI come from the germline V gene. CDR3 nucleotides: TGTGCCAGCTCTCGTTGGGACACTGGGAACACTGAAGCTTTCTTT. It codes for CASSRWDTGNTEAFF.

V gene TRBV12-5 combines with J gene TRBJ2-1, with D uncertain. Trimming took off 1 base at V and 5 bases at J, with 6 bases between the two ends. CDR3 length equals 13 residues. The germline CDR1 and CDR2 sequences are LGHNT and FRNRAP. CDR3 DNA: TGTGCTAGTGGTTTGGAGCACCACAATGAGCAGTTCTTC. Encoded protein: CASGLEHHNEQFF.